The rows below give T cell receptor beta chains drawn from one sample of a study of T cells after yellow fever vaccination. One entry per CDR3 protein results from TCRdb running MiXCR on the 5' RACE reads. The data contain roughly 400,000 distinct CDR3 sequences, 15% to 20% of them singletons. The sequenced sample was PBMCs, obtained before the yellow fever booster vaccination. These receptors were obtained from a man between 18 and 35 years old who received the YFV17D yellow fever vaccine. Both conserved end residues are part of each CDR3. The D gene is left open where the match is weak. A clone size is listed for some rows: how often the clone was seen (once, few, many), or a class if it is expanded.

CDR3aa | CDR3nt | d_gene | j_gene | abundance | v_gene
CASSTGQRETQYF | TGCGCCAGCAGCACTGGACAGAGGGAGACCCAGTACTTC | - | TRBJ2-5 | few | TRBV5-1
CAISDPRGPYNEQFF | TGTGCCATCAGTGACCCCAGGGGACCCTACAATGAGCAGTTCTTC | - | TRBJ2-1 | few | TRBV10-3
CASSEGPLSGELFF | TGTGCCAGCAGCGAGGGACCTCTTAGCGGGGAGCTGTTTTTT | - | TRBJ2-2 | - | TRBV28
CASSEVTVGETQYF | TGCGCCAGCAGCGAAGTGACAGTGGGAGAGACCCAGTACTTC | - | TRBJ2-5 | many | TRBV5-1
CASGLRSRQETQYF | TGTGCCAGCGGTCTTAGGTCCCGCCAAGAGACCCAGTACTTC | - | TRBJ2-5 | few | TRBV7-8
CASSDYRLRTDTQYF | TGCGCCAGCAGTGACTACAGGTTAAGGACAGATACGCAGTATTTT | - | TRBJ2-3 | - | TRBV10-2
CASSEGPVGPKETQYF | TGTGCCAGCAGCGAGGGCCCGGTCGGTCCTAAAGAGACCCAGTACTTC | - | TRBJ2-5 | - | TRBV9
CTTRGGQFF | TGCACCACTCGGGGGGGGCAGTTCTTC | TRBD2 | TRBJ2-1 | few | TRBV29-1
CSAPGGLAGGKNEQFF | TGCAGTGCTCCTGGAGGACTAGCGGGGGGGAAGAATGAGCAGTTCTTC | TRBD2 | TRBJ2-1 | - | TRBV20-1
CASSHRTSGNEQFF | TGTGCCAGCAGCCACCGGACTAGCGGCAATGAGCAGTTCTTC | TRBD2 | TRBJ2-1 | - | TRBV14
CASSATGANEQFF | TGTGCCAGCAGTGCAACAGGAGCAAATGAGCAGTTCTTC | - | TRBJ2-1 | - | TRBV6-1
CASRQDRGTDTQYF | TGTGCCAGTAGACAAGACAGGGGCACAGATACGCAGTATTTT | TRBD1 | TRBJ2-3 | - | TRBV19
CASSSTDLHEQFF | TGTGCCAGCAGCTCCACGGATCTCCATGAGCAGTTCTTC | - | TRBJ2-1 | - | TRBV7-2
CASSYSSGARSTGELFF | TGTGCCAGCAGTTATTCTTCCGGGGCTCGTAGCACCGGGGAGCTGTTTTTT | - | TRBJ2-2 | many | TRBV6-5
CASTLGVNTEAFF | TGTGCCAGCACTTTGGGAGTGAACACTGAAGCTTTCTTT | - | TRBJ1-1 | few | TRBV12-3/TRBV12-4
CASRRGQGTYNSPLHF | TGTGCCAGCAGGAGAGGGCAGGGCACCTATAATTCACCCCTCCACTTT | - | TRBJ1-6 | - | TRBV27
CATLGPDGATQYF | TGTGCCACACTCGGGCCCGATGGGGCGACCCAGTACTTC | - | TRBJ2-5 | many | TRBV27
CASSLGQQGYTF | TGTGCCAGCAGCTTAGGGCAACAAGGCTACACCTTC | - | TRBJ1-2 | few | TRBV7-9
CASIADQTGELFF | TGTGCCAGCATAGCAGACCAGACCGGGGAGCTGTTTTTT | - | TRBJ2-2 | - | TRBV2
CASGSGWNTGELFF | TGTGCTAGTGGTTCGGGTTGGAACACCGGGGAGCTGTTTTTT | - | TRBJ2-2 | - | TRBV12-5
CASSFLAGGAYEQYF | TGTGCCAGCAGCTTTCTTGCGGGGGGTGCCTACGAGCAGTACTTC | TRBD2 | TRBJ2-7 | - | TRBV5-5
CSAREIGGRQETQYF | TGCAGTGCTAGAGAGATTGGGGGACGGCAAGAGACCCAGTACTTC | - | TRBJ2-5 | - | TRBV20-1
CASSAERLASETQYF | TGTGCCAGCAGCGCCGAACGACTAGCTAGTGAGACCCAGTACTTC | TRBD2 | TRBJ2-5 | - | TRBV7-2
CASSYQRGPGETQYF | TGTGCCAGCAGTTACCAGCGGGGCCCCGGGGAGACCCAGTACTTC | TRBD2 | TRBJ2-5 | - | TRBV12-3/TRBV12-4
CASSQHSPLHF | TGTGCCAGCAGCCAGCATTCACCCCTCCACTTT | - | TRBJ1-6 | few | TRBV3-2
CASSPLQRAEAFF | TGTGCCAGCAGCCCCCTGCAGCGGGCTGAAGCTTTCTTT | - | TRBJ1-1 | - | TRBV7-2
CASSYAGLGGEQFF | TGTGCCAGCAGTTACGCAGGGCTGGGGGGTGAGCAGTTCTTC | - | TRBJ2-1 | few | TRBV6-5
CATSEGRGETQYF | TGTGCCACCAGCGAGGGGAGGGGAGAGACCCAGTACTTC | TRBD2 | TRBJ2-5 | - | TRBV15
CATSSLGPFTDTQYF | TGTGCCACCAGCAGTTTAGGTCCTTTCACAGATACGCAGTATTTT | - | TRBJ2-3 | few | TRBV15
CASRMGSNQPQHF | TGTGCCAGCAGGATGGGTAGCAATCAGCCCCAGCATTTT | - | TRBJ1-5 | - | TRBV6-6
CSARDTYNEQFF | TGCAGTGCTAGGGACACCTACAATGAGCAGTTCTTC | - | TRBJ2-1 | few | TRBV20-1
CASCRTFLETQYF | TGTGCCAGCTGTCGGACTTTTTTGGAGACCCAGTACTTC | - | TRBJ2-5 | many | TRBV7-2
CSARRGLAATDTQYF | TGCAGTGCTAGGCGGGGCCTAGCGGCCACAGATACGCAGTATTTT | TRBD2 | TRBJ2-3 | - | TRBV20-1
CASSQEYRSQETQYF | TGTGCCAGCAGCCAAGAATACAGGAGCCAAGAGACCCAGTACTTC | - | TRBJ2-5 | few | TRBV4-2
CASSESEGTPSSYNEQFF | TGTGCCAGCAGTGAATCGGAGGGTACCCCGAGCTCCTACAATGAGCAGTTCTTC | - | TRBJ2-1 | many | TRBV6-1
CASSLGASGDPTDEQFF | TGTGCCAGCAGCTTAGGGGCTAGCGGGGACCCAACGGATGAGCAGTTCTTC | TRBD2 | TRBJ2-1 | - | TRBV11-2
CASSPTQTSYNEQFF | TGTGCCAGCAGCCCTACTCAGACCTCCTACAATGAGCAGTTCTTC | - | TRBJ2-1 | - | TRBV12-3/TRBV12-4
CASSVAHTDTQYF | TGTGCCAGCAGCGTAGCTCACACAGATACGCAGTATTTT | - | TRBJ2-3 | many | TRBV9
CASSPSGLAANTGELFF | TGTGCCAGCAGCCCCAGCGGACTAGCGGCAAACACCGGGGAGCTGTTTTTT | TRBD2 | TRBJ2-2 | few | TRBV7-3
CASSIRGQGTEAFF | TGTGCCAGCAGTATACGAGGACAGGGCACTGAAGCTTTCTTT | TRBD1 | TRBJ1-1 | - | TRBV6-6
CAISNTGRETQYF | TGTGCCATCAGTAACACAGGGCGAGAGACCCAGTACTTC | - | TRBJ2-5 | - | TRBV10-3
CASSLEGQGNTQYF | TGTGCCAGCAGCTTAGAGGGACAGGGGAATACGCAGTATTTT | TRBD1 | TRBJ2-3 | - | TRBV11-1
CAISESAGKSYGYTF | TGTGCCATCAGTGAGTCGGCAGGGAAGTCCTATGGCTACACCTTC | - | TRBJ1-2 | - | TRBV10-3
CAIRPAAGDANTGELFF | TGTGCCATCAGGCCCGCTGCAGGGGATGCGAACACCGGGGAGCTGTTTTTT | - | TRBJ2-2 | few | TRBV10-3
CASRSGGVFVGTDTQYF | TGTGCCAGCAGGAGCGGGGGAGTCTTTGTCGGCACAGATACGCAGTATTTT | TRBD2 | TRBJ2-3 | - | TRBV7-9
CASSLGPGGIQETQYF | TGTGCCAGCAGCTTGGGTCCAGGGGGCATCCAAGAGACCCAGTACTTC | TRBD1 | TRBJ2-5 | - | TRBV5-6
CASSQDSGGGTLFEQYF | TGCGCCAGCAGCCAAGATTCCGGGGGGGGCACTCTATTCGAGCAGTACTTC | TRBD2 | TRBJ2-7 | few | TRBV4-3